This is a list of T cell receptor beta chains from one sample in a study of metastatic and nonmetastatic thyroid tumors. TCRdb reprocessed the PCR reads via MiXCR. The sample gives some 17,000 clones, 22% of which show up once; roughly a fifth is in the top ten. The material sequenced was adjacent normal tissue. These receptors were collected from a female donor with papillary thyroid cancer or a benign thyroid nodule (not recorded which). Some clones in this sample may be carry-over from other donors' samples. Both conserved end residues are part of each CDR3. The D gene is left open where the match is weak. Clone size, where shown, is once, few, many, or a class for clones that have expanded.

abundance | j_gene | v_gene | d_gene | CDR3aa | CDR3nt
few | TRBJ1-5 | TRBV9 | TRBD1 | CASSKGGQGADQPQHF | TGTGCCAGCAGCAAAGGGGGACAGGGGGCTGATCAGCCCCAGCATTTT
few | TRBJ1-3 | TRBV5-1 | TRBD1 | CASKGQTGSLGNTIYF | TGCGCCAGCAAGGGACAGACCGGCTCTCTTGGAAACACCATATATTTT
many | TRBJ2-7 | TRBV30 | . | CAWSLGSDYEQYF | TGTGCCTGGAGTCTTGGATCTGACTACGAGCAGTACTTC
. | TRBJ1-1 | TRBV12-3/TRBV12-4 | . | CASSFTWLNTEAFF | TGTGCCAGCAGTTTCACTTGGTTGAACACTGAAGCTTTCTTT
. | TRBJ2-3 | TRBV24-1 | . | CATSDLGGGVTDTQYF | TGTGCCACCAGTGATTTGGGCGGGGGCGTCACAGATACGCAGTATTTT
few | TRBJ1-5 | TRBV2 | TRBD1 | CASTEGTGGLPQHF | TGTGCCAGCACCGAAGGGACAGGGGGCCTGCCCCAGCATTTT
. | TRBJ2-1 | TRBV27 | . | CASSWAATRNEQFF | TGTGCCAGCAGTTGGGCGGCTACAAGGAATGAGCAGTTCTTC
. | TRBJ2-2 | TRBV20-1 | TRBD1 | CSARTGDNTGELFF | TGCAGTGCAAGGACAGGGGACAACACCGGGGAGCTGTTTTTT
few | TRBJ1-5 | TRBV28 | . | CASSPSPRVGQPQHF | TGTGCCAGCAGTCCCAGCCCCCGGGTGGGTCAGCCCCAGCATTTT
few | TRBJ2-7 | TRBV10-1 | TRBD2 | CASSEYLAGEKRYF | TGCGCCAGCAGTGAGTACCTAGCGGGAGAAAAGAGATACTTC
. | TRBJ1-1 | TRBV28 | . | CASRTGGVAEAFF | TGTGCCAGCAGGACGGGAGGAGTGGCTGAAGCTTTCTTT
few | TRBJ2-1 | TRBV5-1 | TRBD2 | CALAGDNEQFF | TGCGCTCTGGCGGGAGACAATGAGCAGTTCTTC
few | TRBJ1-2 | TRBV2 | . | CASSGAYGYYGYTF | TGTGCCAGCAGTGGAGCATACGGTTACTATGGCTACACCTTC
few | TRBJ1-2 | TRBV6-1 | . | CASSEGGPRGYTF | TGTGCCAGCAGTGAAGGAGGGCCGCGTGGCTACACCTTC
large | TRBJ1-1 | TRBV7-2 | TRBD1 | CASSLKGALNTEAFF | TGTGCCAGCAGCTTAAAGGGGGCGTTGAACACTGAAGCTTTCTTT